The clone carrying this T cell receptor beta chain was counted many times. Its antigen is as yet unknown. CDR1 and CDR2 from the germline V gene are SNHLY and FYNNEI. With 6 bases clipped from V and 6 bases from J, the junction kept 5 bases outside the gene matches. This CDR3 region has 13 residues. This record belongs to a study of early T cells in non-severe SARS-CoV-2 infection. Study summary: Sequencing was performed on bulk RNA from unsorted whole blood, leaving chains unpaired.

Tagging with unique molecular identifiers was applied to individual cDNA molecules. TCRdb independently ran MiXCR on the 5' RACE reads; one entry per CDR3 protein. There are about 92,000 distinct CDR3 sequences in the sample; 12% to 15% occur only once, and about 6.1% lies in the top ten. Study-level findings and limits: Anti-spike CD8 specificities were favored by VDJdb matching, whose results missed private and CD4 specificities.

The source material was whole blood. The TCR originated in an adult who was a healthcare worker with PCR-confirmed SARS-CoV-2 infection or an uninfected control (not recorded which). The gene calls are TRBV2 and TRBJ1-2, with TRBD1 matching over 9 bases. The CDR3 is CASRAGTGNGYTF. The CDR3 bases are TGTGCCAGCAGGGCCGGGACAGGGAATGGCTACACCTTC.